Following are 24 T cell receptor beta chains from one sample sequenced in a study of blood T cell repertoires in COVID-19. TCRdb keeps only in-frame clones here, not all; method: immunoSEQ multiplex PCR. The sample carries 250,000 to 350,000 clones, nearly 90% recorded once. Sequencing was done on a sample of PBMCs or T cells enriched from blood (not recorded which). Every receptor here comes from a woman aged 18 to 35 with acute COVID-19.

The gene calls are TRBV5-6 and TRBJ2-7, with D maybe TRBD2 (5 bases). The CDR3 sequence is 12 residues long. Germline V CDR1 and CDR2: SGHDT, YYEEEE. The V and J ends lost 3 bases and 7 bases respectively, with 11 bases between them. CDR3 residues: CASSSPTGEQYF. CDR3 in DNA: TGTGCCAGCAGCTCACCAACGGGGGAGCAGTACTTC.

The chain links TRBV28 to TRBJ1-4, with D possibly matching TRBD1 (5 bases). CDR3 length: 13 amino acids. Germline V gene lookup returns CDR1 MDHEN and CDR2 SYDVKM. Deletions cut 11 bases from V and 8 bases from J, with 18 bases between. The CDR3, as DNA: TGTGCCTGCCACCAGGGATTCGGGGAAAAACTGTTTTTT. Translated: CACHQGFGEKLFF.

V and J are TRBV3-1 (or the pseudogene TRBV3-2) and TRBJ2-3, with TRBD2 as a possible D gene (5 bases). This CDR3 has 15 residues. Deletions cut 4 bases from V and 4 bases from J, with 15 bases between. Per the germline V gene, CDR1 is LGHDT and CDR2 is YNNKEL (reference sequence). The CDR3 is CASSRGLPRADTQYF. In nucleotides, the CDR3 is TGTGCCAGCAGCCGAGGACTGCCAAGGGCAGATACGCAGTATTTT.

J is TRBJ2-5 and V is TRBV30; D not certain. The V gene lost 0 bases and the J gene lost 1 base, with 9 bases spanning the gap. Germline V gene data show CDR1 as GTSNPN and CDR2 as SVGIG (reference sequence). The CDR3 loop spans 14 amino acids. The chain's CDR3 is CAWSVQWAQETQYF. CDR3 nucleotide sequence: TGTGCCTGGAGTGTACAGTGGGCCCAAGAGACCCAGTACTTC.

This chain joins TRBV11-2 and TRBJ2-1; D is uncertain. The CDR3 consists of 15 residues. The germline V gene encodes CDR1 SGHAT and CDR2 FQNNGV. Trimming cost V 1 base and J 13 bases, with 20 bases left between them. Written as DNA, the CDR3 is TGTGCCAGCAGCTTAGTTTTCAGTTCTTCTCTTATCCAGTTCTTC. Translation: CASSLVFSSSLIQFF.

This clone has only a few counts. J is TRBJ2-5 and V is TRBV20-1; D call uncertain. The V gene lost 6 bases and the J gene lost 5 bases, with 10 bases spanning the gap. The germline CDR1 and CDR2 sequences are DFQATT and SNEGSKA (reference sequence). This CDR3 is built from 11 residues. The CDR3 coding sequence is TGCAGTGCCCCGACGGAGGAGACCCAGTACTTC. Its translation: CSAPTEETQYF.

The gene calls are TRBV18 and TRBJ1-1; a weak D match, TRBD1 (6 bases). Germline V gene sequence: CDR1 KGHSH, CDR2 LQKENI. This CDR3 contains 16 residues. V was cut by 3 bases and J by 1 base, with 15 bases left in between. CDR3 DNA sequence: TGTGCCAGCTCACCCCGGGACACTCGAAAGAACACTGAAGCTTTCTTT. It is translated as CASSPRDTRKNTEAFF.

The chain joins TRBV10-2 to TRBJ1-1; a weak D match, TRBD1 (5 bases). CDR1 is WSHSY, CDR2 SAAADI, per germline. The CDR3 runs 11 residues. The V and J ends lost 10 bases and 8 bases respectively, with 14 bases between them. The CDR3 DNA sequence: TGCGCCACAAAAAGGGGCCCGGAAGCTTTCTTT. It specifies CATKRGPEAFF.

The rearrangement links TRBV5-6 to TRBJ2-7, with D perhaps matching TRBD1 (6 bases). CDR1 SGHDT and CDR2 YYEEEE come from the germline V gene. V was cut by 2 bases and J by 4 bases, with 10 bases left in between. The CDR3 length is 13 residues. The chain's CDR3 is CASSFGTSYEQYF. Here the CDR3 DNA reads TGTGCCAGCAGCTTCGGGACAAGTTACGAGCAGTACTTC.

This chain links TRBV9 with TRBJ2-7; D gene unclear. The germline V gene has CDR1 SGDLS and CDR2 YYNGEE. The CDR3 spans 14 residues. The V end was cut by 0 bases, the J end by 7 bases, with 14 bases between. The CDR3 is CASSVELLPTEQYF. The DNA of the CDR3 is TGTGCCAGCAGCGTAGAATTATTACCTACGGAGCAGTACTTC. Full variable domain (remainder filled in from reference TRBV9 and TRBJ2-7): DSGVTQTPKHLITATGQRVTLRCSPRSGDLSVYWYQQSLDQGLQFLIQYYNGEERAKGNILERFSAQQFPDLHSELNLSSLELGDSALYFCASSVELLPTEQYFGPGTRLTVT.

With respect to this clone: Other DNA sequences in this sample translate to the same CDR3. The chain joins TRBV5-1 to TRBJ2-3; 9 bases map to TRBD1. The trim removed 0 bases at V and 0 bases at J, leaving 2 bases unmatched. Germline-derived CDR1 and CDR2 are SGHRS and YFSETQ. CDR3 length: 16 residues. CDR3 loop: CASSLGGTGSTDTQYF. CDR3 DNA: TGCGCCAGCAGCTTGGGCGGGACAGGGAGCACAGATACGCAGTATTTT.

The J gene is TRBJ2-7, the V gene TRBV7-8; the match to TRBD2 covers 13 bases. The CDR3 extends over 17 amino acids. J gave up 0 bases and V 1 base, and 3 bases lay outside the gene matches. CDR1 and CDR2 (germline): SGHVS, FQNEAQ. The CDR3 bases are TGTGCCAGCAGCTTAGGGACTAGCGGGAGCCCCTCCTACGAGCAGTACTTC. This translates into CASSLGTSGSPSYEQYF.

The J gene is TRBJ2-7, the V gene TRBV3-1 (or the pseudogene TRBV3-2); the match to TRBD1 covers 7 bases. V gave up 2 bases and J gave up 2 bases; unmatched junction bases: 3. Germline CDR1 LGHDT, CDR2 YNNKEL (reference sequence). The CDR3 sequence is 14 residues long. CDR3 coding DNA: TGTGCCAGCAGCCAACCCGACAGGGCCTACGAGCAGTACTTC. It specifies CASSQPDRAYEQYF.

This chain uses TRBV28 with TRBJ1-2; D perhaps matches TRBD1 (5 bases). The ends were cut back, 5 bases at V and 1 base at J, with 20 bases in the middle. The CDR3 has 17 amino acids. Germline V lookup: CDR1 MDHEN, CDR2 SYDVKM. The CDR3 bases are TGTGCCAGCAGTCTCCACGGGCAGGGAGGGTTTAACTATGGCTACACCTTC. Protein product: CASSLHGQGGFNYGYTF.

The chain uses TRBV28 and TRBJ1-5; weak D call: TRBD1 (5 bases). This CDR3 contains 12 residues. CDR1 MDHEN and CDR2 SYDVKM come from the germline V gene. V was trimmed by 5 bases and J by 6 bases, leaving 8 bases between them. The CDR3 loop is CASSAGVQPQHF. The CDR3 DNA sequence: TGTGCCAGCAGTGCGGGGGTTCAGCCCCAGCATTTT.

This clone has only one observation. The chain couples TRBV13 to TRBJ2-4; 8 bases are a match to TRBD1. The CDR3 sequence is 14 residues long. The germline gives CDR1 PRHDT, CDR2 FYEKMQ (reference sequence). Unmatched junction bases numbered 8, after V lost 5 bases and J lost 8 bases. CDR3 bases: TGTGCCAGCAGCCTTTCGACAGGGGTGGACATTCAGTACTTC. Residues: CASSLSTGVDIQYF.

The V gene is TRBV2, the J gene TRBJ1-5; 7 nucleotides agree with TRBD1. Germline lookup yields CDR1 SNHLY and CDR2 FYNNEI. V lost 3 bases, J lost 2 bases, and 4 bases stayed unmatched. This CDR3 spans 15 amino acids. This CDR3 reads CASSEWDSRNQPQHF. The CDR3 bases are TGTGCCAGCAGTGAGTGGGACAGTCGCAATCAGCCCCAGCATTTT. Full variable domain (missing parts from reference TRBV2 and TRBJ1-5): EPEVTQTPSHQVTQMGQEVILRCVPISNHLYFYWYRQILGQKVEFLVSFYNNEISEKSEIFDDQFSVERPDGSNFTLKIRSTKLEDSAMYFCASSEWDSRNQPQHFGDGTRLSIL.

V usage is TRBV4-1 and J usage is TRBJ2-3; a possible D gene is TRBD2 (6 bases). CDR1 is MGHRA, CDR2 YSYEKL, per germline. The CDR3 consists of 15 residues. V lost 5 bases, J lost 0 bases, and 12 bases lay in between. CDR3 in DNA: TGCGCCAGCAGCTCCCAAAGCGGGAGCACAGATACGCAGTATTTT. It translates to CASSSQSGSTDTQYF.

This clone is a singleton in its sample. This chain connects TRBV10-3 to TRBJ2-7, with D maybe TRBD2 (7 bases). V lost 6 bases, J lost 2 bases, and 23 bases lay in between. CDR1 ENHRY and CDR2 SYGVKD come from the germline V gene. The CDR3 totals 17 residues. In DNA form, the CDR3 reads TGTGCCATCAGGTCCTGGGGGGGCCAAGGAGGGACCTACGAGCAGTACTTC. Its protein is CAIRSWGGQGGTYEQYF.

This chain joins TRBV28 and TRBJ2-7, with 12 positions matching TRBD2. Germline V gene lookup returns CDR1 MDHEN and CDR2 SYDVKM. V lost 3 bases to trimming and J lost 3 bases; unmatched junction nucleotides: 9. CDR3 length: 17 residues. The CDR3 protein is CASSLTSGRGLGYEQYF. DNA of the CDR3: TGTGCCAGCAGTTTGACTAGCGGGAGAGGCTTAGGCTACGAGCAGTACTTC.

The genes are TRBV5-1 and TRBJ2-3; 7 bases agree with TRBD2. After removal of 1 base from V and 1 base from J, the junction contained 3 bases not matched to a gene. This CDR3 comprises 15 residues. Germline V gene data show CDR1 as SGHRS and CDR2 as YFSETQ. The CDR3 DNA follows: TGCGCCAGCAGCTTGACTACTAGCGGCACAGATACGCAGTATTTT. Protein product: CASSLTTSGTDTQYF.

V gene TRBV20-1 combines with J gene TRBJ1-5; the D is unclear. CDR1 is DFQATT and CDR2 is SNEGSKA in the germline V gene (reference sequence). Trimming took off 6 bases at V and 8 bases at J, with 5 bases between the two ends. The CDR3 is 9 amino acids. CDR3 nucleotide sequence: TGCAGTGCCGGAGAGCCCCAGCATTTT. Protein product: CSAGEPQHF.

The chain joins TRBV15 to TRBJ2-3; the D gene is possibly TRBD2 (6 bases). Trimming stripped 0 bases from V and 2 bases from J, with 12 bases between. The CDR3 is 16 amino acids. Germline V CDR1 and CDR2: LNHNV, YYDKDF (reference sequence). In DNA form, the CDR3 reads TGTGCCACCAGCAGAGATGGCGGGGTCGACACAGATACGCAGTATTTT. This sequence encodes CATSRDGGVDTDTQYF.

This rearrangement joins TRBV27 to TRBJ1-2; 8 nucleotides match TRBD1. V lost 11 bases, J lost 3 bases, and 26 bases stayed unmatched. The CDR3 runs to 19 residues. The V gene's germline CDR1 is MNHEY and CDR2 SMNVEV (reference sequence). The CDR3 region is CAGISEWTGRIGGDYGYTF. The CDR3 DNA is TGTGCCGGAATCAGCGAGTGGACAGGGAGGATTGGGGGAGACTATGGCTACACCTTC.